The table lists the clone carrying this TCR beta chain with a count of one. Germline V lookup: CDR1 GTSNPN, CDR2 SVGIG (reference sequence). The CDR3 is 15 residues long. Trimming removed 4 bases at V and 5 bases at J, with 20 bases between. This specimen belongs to a study of blood T cell repertoires in COVID-19. Across the whole study: T cells, B-cell-depleted T cells, or PBMCs provided the cDNA or gDNA that served as material.

Per the original methods: Amplifying reference gene primers gave estimates of nucleated cell counts. Assay: immunoSEQ multiplex PCR; the TCRdb copy retains only in-frame clones and omits some. V, J and clone size reflect that table, while D and trimming were determined from the DNA. Counted here are about 98,000 clones, around 72% occurring once; the ten biggest clones make up 24%. J is TRBJ2-5 and V is TRBV30; D is perhaps TRBD2 (7 bases). Sequencing input: peripheral blood. This clonotype was sampled from a man in his 70s with acute or convalescent COVID-19. The CDR3 DNA is TGTGCCTGGAACCCCCAAAGGGGGGGCGGGGAGACCCAGTACTTC. Its protein is CAWNPQRGGGETQYF.